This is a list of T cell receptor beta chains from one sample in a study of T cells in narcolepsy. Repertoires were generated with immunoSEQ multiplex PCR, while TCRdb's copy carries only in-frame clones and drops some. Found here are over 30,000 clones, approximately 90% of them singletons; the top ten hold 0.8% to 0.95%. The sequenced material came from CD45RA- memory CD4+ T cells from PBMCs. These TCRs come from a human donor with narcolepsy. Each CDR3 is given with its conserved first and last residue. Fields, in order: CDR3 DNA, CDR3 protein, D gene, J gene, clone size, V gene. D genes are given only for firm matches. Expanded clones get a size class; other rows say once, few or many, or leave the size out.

TGTGCCAGCAGTTTTGGGGGAACTAGCACAGATACGCAGTATTTT,CASSFGGTSTDTQYF,.,TRBJ2-3,.,TRBV6-1
TGCGCCAGCAGCCAAGATCTCCCGGCCGGGACAGGGTTGATTGAGCAGTTCTTC,CASSQDLPAGTGLIEQFF,TRBD1,TRBJ2-1,.,TRBV4-1
TGTGCCAGCAGTTTTGAAGGGACCCTCCTTGATACGCAGTATTTT,CASSFEGTLLDTQYF,.,TRBJ2-3,.,TRBV28
TGTGCCAGCAGCTCAGGGAGCTCCTACAATGAGCAGTTCTTC,CASSSGSSYNEQFF,.,TRBJ2-1,.,TRBV9
TGTGCCAGCAGCTTAGGATGGCCCGGGACAGGGACAGATACGCAGTATTTT,CASSLGWPGTGTDTQYF,TRBD1,TRBJ2-3,.,TRBV7-2
TGTGCCAGTAGTCCGAGGGACAGGGGTAGCACAGATACGCAGTATTTT,CASSPRDRGSTDTQYF,TRBD1,TRBJ2-3,.,TRBV19
TGTGCCAGCAGTTTATCCATCGGCCTAGGAGGCTACACCTTC,CASSLSIGLGGYTF,.,TRBJ1-2,.,TRBV28
TGTGCCAGCAGCTTAGCCAGCATCACAGACACCGGGGAGCTGTTTTTT,CASSLASITDTGELFF,.,TRBJ2-2,.,TRBV7-8
TGTGCCGGAAGACTAGCGGGAGGGAGGGAGCAGTTCTTC,CAGRLAGGREQFF,TRBD2,TRBJ2-1,.,TRBV6-1
TGTGCCAGCAGTTCCGGGACAGGGACTCGGGAGCAGTACTTC,CASSSGTGTREQYF,TRBD1,TRBJ2-7,.,TRBV7-2
TGTGCCAGCGGGGGGGATAGGGGAGATACGCAGTATTTT,CASGGDRGDTQYF,TRBD2,TRBJ2-3,.,TRBV2
TGTGCCAGCAGCTTTAGCGGGGGCTCCTACGAGCAGTACTTC,CASSFSGGSYEQYF,TRBD2,TRBJ2-7,.,TRBV13
TGTGCCAGCAGCCGGACTAGCGGGGGAGTGACAGATACGCAGTATTTT,CASSRTSGGVTDTQYF,TRBD2,TRBJ2-3,.,TRBV7-9
TGCAGCGTTCCGACAGGAGTATACAATGAGCAGTTCTTC,CSVPTGVYNEQFF,.,TRBJ2-1,.,TRBV29-1
TGCGCCAGCAGCTATGGACAGAGTACTGAAGCTTTCTTT,CASSYGQSTEAFF,.,TRBJ1-1,.,TRBV5-1
TGCGCCAGCAGCTTAGGGGATTATGGCTACACCTTC,CASSLGDYGYTF,.,TRBJ1-2,.,TRBV5-1
TGCGCCACCTACCGGGACGCTAACCAAGAGACCCAGTACTTC,CATYRDANQETQYF,.,TRBJ2-5,.,TRBV5-1
TGTGCCAGCTCACCACCGTTAGGGTCTGGGGCCAACGTCCTGACTTTC,CASSPPLGSGANVLTF,.,TRBJ2-6,once,TRBV18
TGTGCCAGCAGGAGACACGGGACAGGGCCACTTCGGGGCTACACCTTC,CASRRHGTGPLRGYTF,TRBD1,TRBJ1-2,once,TRBV5-6
TGTGCCAGCAGCCCCGACGGGTTGGGATCTAATGAGCAGTTCTTC,CASSPDGLGSNEQFF,.,TRBJ2-1,.,TRBV7-7
TGTGCCAGCAGTTACCGGGACAGGCCCCTCTATGGCTACACCTTC,CASSYRDRPLYGYTF,TRBD1,TRBJ1-2,.,TRBV28
TGCGCCAGCAGCCAAGCGGACAGGGTAGGAGAGACCCAGTACTTC,CASSQADRVGETQYF,TRBD1,TRBJ2-5,.,TRBV4-1
TGTGCCAGCAATAGGGATGGCAACACCATATATTTT,CASNRDGNTIYF,.,TRBJ1-3,.,TRBV2
TGTGCTAGTGGCTTGGGGATATACGAGCAGTACTTC,CASGLGIYEQYF,.,TRBJ2-7,.,TRBV12-5
TGTGCCAGCAGTGAAAGACAGGGAGGGGATGGCTACACCTTC,CASSERQGGDGYTF,TRBD1,TRBJ1-2,.,TRBV2
TGCGCCAGCAGCTTGGAAGGGCCCGGGGCTGGCTACACCTTC,CASSLEGPGAGYTF,.,TRBJ1-2,.,TRBV5-1
TGTGCCAGCAACCGGCAGGGGGTCATCAATCAGCCCCAGCATTTT,CASNRQGVINQPQHF,TRBD1,TRBJ1-5,.,TRBV28
TGTGCCAGCAGCTTAGCCCAGGGAAATGCCGGGGAGCTGTTTTTT,CASSLAQGNAGELFF,.,TRBJ2-2,.,TRBV7-7
TGTGCCAGTACACAGGCCAACTTGGGCACTGAAGCTTTCTTT,CASTQANLGTEAFF,.,TRBJ1-1,.,TRBV19
TGTGCCAGCAGTGTAACGGTATACGAGCAGTACTTC,CASSVTVYEQYF,.,TRBJ2-7,once,TRBV2
TGTGCCAGCAGCAATAGTGCCGGGGAGGGGACTGAAGCTTTCTTT,CASSNSAGEGTEAFF,.,TRBJ1-1,.,TRBV11-2
TGTGCCAGCAGCTTAGCCGGAGGAGCGGGAGGCTCCCCACAAGAGACCCAGTACTTC,CASSLAGGAGGSPQETQYF,TRBD2,TRBJ2-5,.,TRBV11-2
TGTGCCAGCAGTCAGGGACAGGGCGTTTTGGAGACCCAGTACTTC,CASSQGQGVLETQYF,TRBD1,TRBJ2-5,.,TRBV28
TGTGCCAGCAGTCTTTGGGGGAGCGGCTACGAGCAGTACTTC,CASSLWGSGYEQYF,.,TRBJ2-7,.,TRBV6-5
TGTGCCAGCAGCCAGGATTTCCGGGATCAAACGCAGTATTTT,CASSQDFRDQTQYF,.,TRBJ2-3,.,TRBV6-5
TGTGCCAGTAGTATGAGTCCAGGGAAAGAGACCCAGTACTTC,CASSMSPGKETQYF,.,TRBJ2-5,.,TRBV19
TGCGCCAGCAGCTTGGCACGAACCAGGGGGAATGAGCAGTTCTTC,CASSLARTRGNEQFF,TRBD1,TRBJ2-1,.,TRBV5-1
TGTGCCAGCAGTTTATCAGGGTGGGGGACCTATGGCTACACCTTC,CASSLSGWGTYGYTF,.,TRBJ1-2,.,TRBV28
TGTGCCAGCAGTGGCGGGACGGTTCCCAATGAGCAGTTCTTC,CASSGGTVPNEQFF,.,TRBJ2-1,once,TRBV28
TGTGCCAGCTCTGGTACAGAATATAGCAATCAGCCCCAGCATTTT,CASSGTEYSNQPQHF,.,TRBJ1-5,once,TRBV6-6
TGTGCCAGCAGTTTTCTAGCAGGAGGGGTAGAGACCCAGTACTTC,CASSFLAGGVETQYF,.,TRBJ2-5,.,TRBV28
TGTGCCATCAGTGCGGGACAGGCCAGCACAGATACGCAGTATTTT,CAISAGQASTDTQYF,TRBD1,TRBJ2-3,once,TRBV10-3
TGTGCCAGCAGTGGGTTGGGACAGGGTTTAGGAAATGGCTGCACCTTC,CASSGLGQGLGNGCTF,TRBD1,TRBJ1-2,.,TRBV6-1
TGTGCCAGCGGGAGACAGCCGTCCTACAATGAGCAGTTCTTC,CASGRQPSYNEQFF,.,TRBJ2-1,.,TRBV6-1
TGTGCCAGCAGCTTAGCGGATCAGCGGGGCCGCAATGAGCAGTTCTTC,CASSLADQRGRNEQFF,TRBD2,TRBJ2-1,.,TRBV7-6
TGTGCCAGCAGCTACAGGGAAAGTAACTATGGCTACACCTTC,CASSYRESNYGYTF,.,TRBJ1-2,.,TRBV7-8
TGTGCCAGCAGCCAAAGGGTCAAAGGGCTAGCGGGAGGTGAGCAGTTCTTC,CASSQRVKGLAGGEQFF,TRBD2,TRBJ2-1,.,TRBV7-2
TGCGCCAGCGCCCTGGATGCGGCGGGCTCCTACGAGCAGTACTTC,CASALDAAGSYEQYF,.,TRBJ2-7,.,TRBV5-1
TGTGCCAGCACCGAACAGGGACCCAAAAACATTCAGTACTTC,CASTEQGPKNIQYF,.,TRBJ2-4,once,TRBV5-6